This is a list of T cell receptor beta chains from one sample in a study of shared clonotypes between healthy human individuals. Here immunoSEQ multiplex PCR was the method, and the copy in TCRdb shows in-frame clones only, minus some. The table shows over a million clones, with over 95% occurring only once. Sample: naive CD4+ T cells sorted from blood. The receptors originated from a man between 25 and 39 years old in good health. Both conserved end residues are trimmed from each CDR3. D genes are given only for firm matches.

j_call | v_call | d_call | cdr3_aa
TRBJ2-1 | TRBV18 | - | ASSINTDSVSEQF
TRBJ1-5 | TRBV15 | - | ATSRAVGGNQPQH
TRBJ1-5 | TRBV6-6 | - | ASSLLGVSSNQPQH
TRBJ2-7 | TRBV4-1 | - | ASSHPGFSYEQY
TRBJ2-2 | TRBV6-1 | - | ASSDSGLVGNTGELF
TRBJ2-3 | TRBV5-1 | - | ASSPTQGGDTQY
TRBJ2-3 | TRBV9 | TRBD1 | ASSVRGRTGEDTQY
TRBJ1-3 | TRBV5-1 | - | ASSLKSNSGNTIY
TRBJ2-5 | TRBV9 | - | ASSPRLFEQETQY
TRBJ1-4 | TRBV11-2 | - | ASSSTGSSNEKLF
TRBJ2-1 | TRBV4-1 | - | ASSQGGDSYNEQF
TRBJ1-1 | TRBV5-4 | - | ASSNPQKGNTEAF
TRBJ2-3 | TRBV7-2 | - | ASSLDSSTDTQY
TRBJ2-5 | TRBV10-3 | TRBD2 | AISKLADQETQY
TRBJ1-5 | TRBV19 | - | ASSIPGVGQPQH
TRBJ2-1 | TRBV9 | TRBD2 | ASTPGLADYNEQF
TRBJ2-1 | TRBV6-1 | TRBD2 | ASSGLAGGSV
TRBJ2-7 | TRBV28 | - | ASSLFPGRSYEQY
TRBJ1-1 | TRBV7-2 | - | ASSSSRGTEAF
TRBJ2-1 | TRBV19 | - | ASSTLTGRGGEQF
TRBJ2-3 | TRBV5-1 | - | ASSLRGPPTDTQY
TRBJ1-5 | TRBV27 | TRBD1 | ASSPQGVWNQPQH
TRBJ2-2 | TRBV29-1 | TRBD2 | SVRSGGNTGELF
TRBJ2-3 | TRBV11-3 | - | ASSLGRTDTQY
TRBJ2-3 | TRBV6-1 | TRBD1 | ASSERDRNMFTDTQY
TRBJ2-7 | TRBV5-1 | TRBD1 | ASSSRDRGHEQY
TRBJ1-5 | TRBV10-3 | - | AISESGAGYQPQH
TRBJ2-7 | TRBV10-2 | - | ASSGPWGEQY
TRBJ1-1 | TRBV30 | - | AWRVGATEAF
TRBJ2-1 | TRBV5-1 | TRBD1 | ASSSTGVGEQF
TRBJ2-5 | TRBV5-1 | - | ASNPSGVGETQY
TRBJ1-2 | TRBV6-5 | - | ASSWSLGGGYGYT
TRBJ2-1 | TRBV28 | - | ASSLLSGESYNEQF
TRBJ2-7 | TRBV18 | - | ASSEGITYEQY
TRBJ2-1 | TRBV10-1 | TRBD2 | ASSDGLAGEQF
TRBJ2-3 | TRBV5-1 | - | ASSLVQFTDTQY
TRBJ1-4 | TRBV15 | - | ATSRDRDLNEKLF
TRBJ1-1 | TRBV5-1 | TRBD1 | ASSPGTGIGLSTEAF
TRBJ2-5 | TRBV9 | TRBD2 | ASSPASGREETQY
TRBJ2-1 | TRBV30 | - | AWSENTYNEQF
TRBJ1-1 | TRBV18 | TRBD1 | ASSPTGPMNTEAF
TRBJ2-2 | TRBV4-2 | TRBD2 | ASSRTPPPGGQTGELF
TRBJ2-3 | TRBV6-1 | - | ASSELAPSTDTQY
TRBJ1-1 | TRBV5-6 | - | ASSSYTGKDTEAF
TRBJ2-1 | TRBV7-9 | - | ASSQAGPRAFNNEQF
TRBJ2-7 | TRBV5-4 | - | ASSPGTASYEQY
TRBJ2-3 | TRBV30 | - | AWSSTDTQY
TRBJ1-3 | TRBV4-3 | - | ASSQESRGSGNTIY
TRBJ1-1 | TRBV11-2 | - | ASSQVSESKAF
TRBJ2-1 | TRBV29-1 | TRBD2 | SATSGVAYNEQF
TRBJ2-3 | TRBV2 | TRBD1 | ASSRDRGGADTQY
TRBJ1-5 | TRBV28 | TRBD1 | ASTLRQGAQPQH
TRBJ2-7 | TRBV5-1 | - | ASSSSDSVRY
TRBJ2-7 | TRBV28 | - | ASTQRGLSYEQY
TRBJ1-4 | TRBV6-1 | - | ASSGRGDEKLF
TRBJ1-1 | TRBV28 | - | ASSAPGEKIEAF
TRBJ2-3 | TRBV10-3 | - | AISVGTSDTQY
TRBJ1-2 | TRBV11-3 | - | ASSSGPNYGYT
TRBJ1-1 | TRBV14 | - | ASSHEGLGNTEAF
TRBJ2-3 | TRBV4-3 | - | ASSQEGRSTDTQY